Below, 26 T cell receptor beta chains from the same sample are listed, as sequenced in a study of T cell repertoires in cytomegalovirus infection. One entry per CDR3 protein, called by TCRdb with MiXCR from the reads. The top ten clones hold 48% of a sample with approximately 590,000 distinct CDR3 sequences, around two fifths of them seen once. These TCRs' antigens remain unknown. The source was cultured PBMCs, collected from culture after CMV antigen stimulation. Receptors were obtained from a human donor in good health (CMV status not recorded). Some clones in this sample may be carry-over from other donors' samples.

The chain couples TRBV28 to TRBJ1-6; unclear D gene. The CDR3 consists of 12 residues. Germline lookup yields CDR1 MDHEN and CDR2 SYDVKM. V was cut by 6 bases and J by 10 bases, with 10 bases left in between. CDR3 DNA sequence: TGTGCCAGCAGGGACGGCACCTCACCCCTCCACTTT. The encoded protein is CASRDGTSPLHF. The full variable domain, rest sourced from reference TRBV28 and TRBJ1-6, is DVKVTQSSRYLVKRTGEKVFLECVQDMDHENMFWYRQDPGLGLRLIYFSYDVKMKEKGDIPEGYSVSREKKERFSLILESASTNQTSMYLCASRDGTSPLHFGNGTRLTVT.

The V gene is TRBV5-1, the J gene TRBJ1-1, with D unclear. Per germline, CDR1 SGHRS and CDR2 YFSETQ. V lost 0 bases and J lost 5, with 11 bases in between. CDR3 length: 14 residues. Here the CDR3 DNA reads TGCGCCAGCAGCTTGGCCCCGGATCGGACTGAAGCTTTCTTT. It is translated as CASSLAPDRTEAFF.

The V call is TRBV3-1, the J call TRBJ2-2; D is uncertain. Germline V lookup: CDR1 LGHDT, CDR2 YNNKEL (reference sequence). Trimming pared 0 bases from V and 5 bases from J, leaving 10 bases between. CDR3 length: 15 amino acids. CDR3 region: CASSQDPSLTGELFF. In DNA form, the CDR3 reads TGTGCCAGCAGCCAAGACCCCAGTTTGACCGGGGAGCTGTTTTTT.

This clonotype was observed a few times. The chain links TRBV19 to TRBJ2-1; a weak D match, TRBD2 (6 bases). The CDR3 runs 12 residues. Germline V gene sequence: CDR1 LNHDA, CDR2 SQIVND (reference sequence). V was pared by 4 bases and J by 11 bases, with 12 bases between. CDR3 bases: TGTGCCAGTAGTAGCACCGGGACTCAGCAGTTCTTC. Amino acid sequence: CASSSTGTQQFF.

The rearrangement uses TRBV15 and TRBJ1-5; D remains unclear. Germline V gene lookup returns CDR1 LNHNV and CDR2 YYDKDF (reference sequence). Trimming took 0 bases from V and 2 from J, leaving 11 bases between them. The CDR3 totals 16 residues. The CDR3 bases are TGTGCCACCAGCAGAGATCGCGGGGTAGGCAATCAGCCCCAGCATTTT. Its translation is CATSRDRGVGNQPQHF. Using reference TRBV15 and TRBJ1-5 for the parts outside the CDR3, the full variable domain is DAMVIQNPRYQVTQFGKPVTLSCSQTLNHNVMYWYQQKSSQAPKLLFHYYDKDFNNEADTPDNFQSRRPNTSFCFLDIRSPGLGDTAMYLCATSRDRGVGNQPQHFGDGTRLSIL.

The chain combines TRBV7-2 with TRBJ2-1, with D perhaps given as TRBD1 or TRBD2 (5 bases each). V was trimmed by 10 bases and J by 0 bases, leaving 10 bases between them. CDR3 size: 13 residues. Germline CDR1 reads SGHTA; CDR2 reads FQGNSA. The DNA for the CDR3 is TGTGCCACGGGACCTAGCTCCTACAATGAGCAGTTCTTC. This sequence encodes CATGPSSYNEQFF. The full variable domain, rest sourced from reference TRBV7-2 and TRBJ2-1, is GAGVSQSPSNKVTEKGKDVELRCDPISGHTALYWYRQSLGQGLEFLIYFQGNSAPDKSGLPSDRFSAERTGGSVSTLTIQRTQQEDSAVYLCATGPSSYNEQFFGPGTRLTVL.

This clonotype was detected only a few times. The V call is TRBV10-3, the J call TRBJ1-5, with D perhaps matching TRBD1 (6 bases). V lost 5 bases, J lost 4 bases, and 18 bases lay in between. The germline gives CDR1 ENHRY, CDR2 SYGVKD. This CDR3 has 16 amino acids. CDR3 in amino acids: CAISPSRDIINQPQHF. CDR3 nucleotides: TGTGCCATCAGTCCCTCCCGGGACATAATTAATCAGCCCCAGCATTTT.

This chain joins TRBV7-6 and TRBJ2-3; D perhaps matches TRBD1 (5 bases). V lost 0 bases and J 2 bases, leaving 12 bases between the germline ends. This CDR3 has 16 amino acids. Germline CDR1 and CDR2: SGHVS and FNYEAQ. The CDR3 spells CASSLAPRGHTDTQYF. CDR3 coding DNA: TGTGCCAGCAGCTTAGCGCCAAGGGGTCACACAGATACGCAGTATTTT.

This clonotype was detected a few times. The V and J genes are TRBV7-8 and TRBJ1-4; D gene uncertain. The CDR3 totals 12 residues. CDR1 and CDR2 (germline): SGHVS, FQNEAQ. V lost 5 bases and J lost 10, with 11 bases in between. CDR3 region: CASSLLTGKLFF. CDR3 bases: TGTGCCAGCAGCCTCTTGACCGGAAAACTGTTTTTT.

This clonotype has a handful of counts. The chain is built from TRBV6-1 and TRBJ2-7; the D is unclear. CDR3 size: 14 residues. The germline CDR1 and CDR2 sequences are MNHNS and SASEGT. Trimming pared 4 bases from V and 6 bases from J, leaving 16 bases between. The CDR3 protein is CASSVQDGFGEQYF. CDR3 bases: TGTGCCAGCAGTGTTCAGGACGGGTTCGGCGAGCAGTACTTC.

The chain links TRBV2 to TRBJ2-1; D call uncertain. This CDR3 spans 15 amino acids. CDR1 SNHLY and CDR2 FYNNEI come from the germline V gene. V lost 4 bases and J 3 bases, leaving 13 bases between the germline ends. The CDR3 DNA sequence: TGTGCCAGCAGTGTCGGCCCCTCAAACTACAATGAGCAGTTCTTC. Its protein product is CASSVGPSNYNEQFF.

This chain connects TRBV4-1 to TRBJ2-3; 13 bases map to TRBD2. V shed 3 bases, J shed 6 bases, and the junction held 15 bases outside the gene matches. The CDR3 runs to 19 residues. CDR1 is MGHRA, CDR2 YSYEKL, per germline. The CDR3 spells CASSQAPVTSGGARDTQYF. The DNA for the CDR3 is TGCGCCAGCAGCCAGGCACCCGTCACTAGCGGGGGGGCCCGGGATACGCAGTATTTT.

The V call is TRBV7-2, the J call TRBJ1-4, with D unresolved. The germline V gene encodes CDR1 SGHTA and CDR2 FQGNSA. The CDR3 runs to 13 residues. V lost 4 bases, J lost 8 bases, and 11 bases lay in between. CDR3 residues: CASSSRDSEKLFF. The CDR3 DNA sequence: TGTGCCAGCAGCTCAAGGGATTCCGAAAAACTGTTTTTT.

The chain recombines TRBV7-9 with TRBJ2-2; a weak D match, TRBD1 (5 bases). The CDR3 has 20 residues. Per the germline V gene, CDR1 is SEHNR and CDR2 is FQNEAQ (reference sequence). The germline V and J ends were trimmed by 5 bases and 1 base, with 26 bases remaining between them. The CDR3 loop is CASSPGIRRQTRGNTGELFF. The CDR3 DNA reads TGTGCCAGCAGCCCAGGGATTCGACGCCAGACTCGTGGGAACACCGGGGAGCTGTTTTTT.

The V and J genes are TRBV29-1 and TRBJ2-1, with TRBD1 matching 9 bases. CDR1 is SQVTM and CDR2 is ANQGSEA in the germline V gene. The V and J ends lost 7 bases and 9 bases, in that order; junction bases with no gene match: 10. The CDR3 covers 13 residues. CDR3 region: CSARQGGDFEQFF. Here the CDR3 DNA reads TGCAGCGCCCGACAGGGGGGTGATTTTGAGCAGTTCTTC.

This chain uses TRBV5-4 with TRBJ2-7; TRBD1 agrees at 10 bases. V was clipped by 3 bases and J by 5 bases; unmatched bases: 8. Per the germline V gene, CDR1 is SGHNT and CDR2 is YYREEE (reference sequence). There are 15 residues in the CDR3. CDR3 residues: CASSYGGQGTDEQYF. Written as DNA, the CDR3 is TGTGCCAGCAGCTACGGGGGACAGGGGACGGACGAGCAGTACTTC.

The chain joins TRBV20-1 to TRBJ1-5, with D possibly matching TRBD1 (5 bases). This CDR3 contains 14 residues. The germline V and J ends were trimmed by 6 bases and 4 bases, with 16 bases remaining between them. The germline CDR1 and CDR2 sequences are DFQATT and SNEGSKA (reference sequence). The CDR3 reads CSARGSAGNQPQHF. CDR3 nucleotide sequence: TGCAGTGCCCGGGGCTCCGCGGGAAATCAGCCCCAGCATTTT.

The gene calls are TRBV7-8 and TRBJ2-7; D is uncertain. Trimming took off 0 bases at V and 6 bases at J, with 9 bases between the two ends. CDR1 is SGHVS and CDR2 is FQNEAQ in the germline V gene. This CDR3 is built from 13 residues. CDR3 loop: CASSLAQRVEQYF. Here the CDR3 DNA reads TGTGCCAGCAGCTTAGCCCAGAGAGTCGAGCAGTACTTC. Variable domain in full (rest from reference TRBV7-8 and TRBJ2-7): GAGVSQSPRYKVAKRGQDVALRCDPISGHVSLFWYQQALGQGPEFLTYFQNEAQLDKSGLPSDRFFAERPEGSVSTLKIQRTQQEDSAVYLCASSLAQRVEQYFGPGTRLTVT.

This clonotype was counted a few times. The rearrangement joins TRBV7-2 to TRBJ2-2; 11 bases line up with TRBD1. The length of the CDR3 is 14 residues. Germline V CDR1 and CDR2: SGHTA, FQGNSA. V lost 6 bases, J lost 5 bases, and 2 bases stayed unmatched. The CDR3 loop reads CASSRDRGTGELFF. The CDR3 DNA follows: TGTGCCAGCAGTCGGGACAGGGGGACCGGGGAGCTGTTTTTT.

This clonotype appeared a few times. The V and J genes are TRBV12-5 and TRBJ2-1; D is undetermined. V lost 6 bases, J lost 7 bases, and 13 bases lay in between. The germline gives CDR1 LGHNT, CDR2 FRNRAP. The CDR3 totals 13 residues. The CDR3 DNA is TGTGCTAGTGGCTACGGGTCGACAAATGAGCAGTTCTTC. Protein: CASGYGSTNEQFF. The variable domain in full, with the rest retrieved from reference TRBV12-5 and TRBJ2-1, is DARVTQTPRHKVTEMGQEVTMRCQPILGHNTVFWYRQTMMQGLELLAYFRNRAPLDDSGMPKDRFSAEMPDATLATLKIQPSEPRDSAVYFCASGYGSTNEQFFGPGTRLTVL.

The CDR3 DNA follows: TGTGCCAGCAGACCCTCCTCCGCTGTCTATGGCTACACCTTC. This codes for CASRPSSAVYGYTF. The chain carries TRBV6-5 and TRBJ1-2; D not certain. The V and J ends lost 6 bases and 4 bases respectively, with 15 bases between them. This CDR3 contains 14 residues. The germline gives CDR1 MNHEY, CDR2 SVGAGI.

V and J are TRBV5-4 and TRBJ2-7; no clear D. Per the germline V gene, CDR1 is SGHNT and CDR2 is YYREEE (reference sequence). With 4 bases removed from V and 1 base from J, the gap between germline ends came to 9 bases. CDR3 size: 13 residues. CDR3 bases: TGTGCCAGCAGCCCGGCCGAGTCCTACGAGCAGTACTTC. It specifies CASSPAESYEQYF. The complete variable domain, with remaining parts taken from reference TRBV5-4 and TRBJ2-7, reads ETGVTQSPTHLIKTRGQQVTLRCSSQSGHNTVSWYQQALGQGPQFIFQYYREEENGRGNFPPRFSGLQFPNYSSELNVNALELDDSALYLCASSPAESYEQYFGPGTRLTVT.

V usage is TRBV2 and J usage is TRBJ1-1, with a possible D match to TRBD1 (6 bases). The ends were cut back, 7 bases at V and 5 bases at J, with 14 bases in the middle. Germline CDR1 is SNHLY and CDR2 is FYNNEI. CDR3 length: 13 residues. CDR3 coding DNA: TGTGCCAGCAACAGGGAGGTTGGGACTGAAGCTTTCTTT. The encoded protein is CASNREVGTEAFF.

This chain joins TRBV7-2 and TRBJ2-3, with D hard to call. This CDR3 has 17 residues. The V end was cut by 1 base, the J end by 0 bases, with 14 bases between. The germline gives CDR1 SGHTA, CDR2 FQGNSA. Here the CDR3 reads CASSLGVDSHSTDTQYF. The CDR3 region has the DNA TGTGCCAGCAGCTTAGGGGTCGATTCCCACAGCACAGATACGCAGTATTTT.

J is TRBJ2-7 and V is TRBV5-1, with D possibly TRBD2 on 7 matching bases. CDR1 is SGHRS and CDR2 is YFSETQ in the germline V gene. This CDR3 is 15 amino acids long. Between the trimmed V and J ends, which lost 4 bases and 7 bases, there was a span of 21 bases. Written as DNA, the CDR3 is TGCGCCAGCAGCCCCTCGGGGGCGGGGGACCGAGAGCAGTACTTC. Residues: CASSPSGAGDREQYF. Filled out from reference TRBV5-1 and TRBJ2-7, the complete variable domain reads KAGVTQTPRYLIKTRGQQVTLSCSPISGHRSVSWYQQTPGQGLQFLFEYFSETQRNKGNFPGRFSGRQFSNSRSEMNVSTLELGDSALYLCASSPSGAGDREQYFGPGTRLTVT.

The chain links TRBV19 to TRBJ1-1; no reliable D call. Trimming shortened V by 9 bases and J by 3 bases, and 20 bases separated the two germline ends. The CDR3 sequence is 15 residues long. Germline V gene data show CDR1 as LNHDA and CDR2 as SQIVND (reference sequence). The DNA for the CDR3 is TGTGCCAGCCGCTCTCACTCGGGGATGCACACTGAAGCTTTCTTT. Protein product: CASRSHSGMHTEAFF.